The 22 T cell receptor beta chains below come from one sample, sequenced in a study of T cells in Graves' hyperthyroidism and ophthalmopathy. Amplified regions were TCR beta CDR3 sequences from RNA transcripts. TCR CDR3 regions were first amplified by RT-PCR with HTBI primers. TCRdb re-analysed the multiplex PCR reads in MiXCR, keeping a single row per CDR3 protein. The sample holds fewer than 500,000 distinct CDR3 sequences; about 15% are singletons and the top ten take 13%. The source material was blood. These receptors were collected from a young man with Graves' ophthalmopathy.

This rearrangement joins TRBV19 to TRBJ1-5, with 8 nucleotides matching TRBD1. Trimming removed 5 bases from V and 2 bases from J; junction bases left unmatched: 5. This CDR3 has 15 amino acids. Germline V lookup: CDR1 LNHDA, CDR2 SQIVND (reference sequence). The DNA for the CDR3 is TGTGCCAGTAGTTATCAGGGGGCTCGCAATCAGCCCCAGCATTTT. Translated, it gives CASSYQGARNQPQHF.

This clonotype has at least ten counts. V gene TRBV11-2 combines with J gene TRBJ2-1; 9 bases map to TRBD1. CDR1 and CDR2 from the germline V gene are SGHAT and FQNNGV. The CDR3 spans 16 residues. The V gene end was trimmed by 2 bases and the J gene end by 5 bases; junction bases not matched to a gene: 7. The CDR3 nucleotides are TGTGCCAGCAGCTTATTCCCACAGGGGGCAAACAATGAGCAGTTCTTC. Translation gives CASSLFPQGANNEQFF.

This clonotype was counted many times. This CDR3 is CASSYGGYSGETQYF. CDR3 nucleotides: TGTGCCAGCAGTTACGGAGGGTACTCGGGAGAGACCCAGTACTTC. The rearrangement uses TRBV6-6 and TRBJ2-5; possibly TRBD2 for D (6 bases). This CDR3 is built from 15 residues. Germline V gives CDR1 MNHNY, CDR2 SVGAGI (reference sequence). V lost 2 bases and J 4 bases, leaving 14 bases between the germline ends.

This CDR3 reads CASSIGDRSTDTQYF. DNA for the CDR3: TGTGCCAGTAGTATCGGTGACAGGAGCACAGATACGCAGTATTTT. The chain is built from TRBV19 and TRBJ2-3; a possible D gene is TRBD1 (6 bases). The CDR3 contains 15 residues. Germline assignment: CDR1 LNHDA and CDR2 SQIVND (reference sequence). The V and J ends lost 3 bases and 0 bases respectively, with 10 bases between them.

This clonotype was seen at least ten times. The chain is built from TRBV2 and TRBJ2-7; D unclear. The CDR3 loop spans 13 amino acids. Trimming shortened V by 5 bases and J by 7 bases, and 15 bases separated the two germline ends. Looked up from germline, CDR1 is SNHLY and CDR2 is FYNNEI. CDR3 nucleotide sequence: TGTGCCAGCAGTCGATACAAGGACGGGGAGCAGTACTTC. Translation gives CASSRYKDGEQYF.

The CDR3 nucleotides are TGCGCCAGCAGCCAAGAAGGTGACAGGGGGCCTTTGAACTATGGCTACACCTTC. Its protein is CASSQEGDRGPLNYGYTF. This rearrangement joins TRBV4-1 to TRBJ1-2; 10 bases map to TRBD1. V lost 0 bases to trimming and J lost 2 bases; unmatched junction nucleotides: 9. Germline V gene data show CDR1 as MGHRA and CDR2 as YSYEKL. The CDR3 is 18 amino acids.

This clonotype was counted between two and nine times. The rearrangement links TRBV18 to TRBJ2-1; D tentatively fits TRBD1 or TRBD2 (6 bases each). Germline V gene lookup returns CDR1 KGHSH and CDR2 LQKENI. The CDR3 is 18 residues long. Trimming stripped 2 bases from V and 4 bases from J, with 21 bases between. The chain's CDR3 is CASSPFTLNREEYNEQFF. The CDR3 DNA follows: TGTGCCAGCTCACCATTCACCCTAAACAGGGAGGAATACAATGAGCAGTTCTTC.

This chain links TRBV27 with TRBJ2-3; TRBD1 is a possible D gene (5 bases). The germline V and J ends were trimmed by 6 bases and 6 bases, with 16 bases remaining between them. The CDR3 runs 14 residues. Germline V gives CDR1 MNHEY, CDR2 SMNVEV (reference sequence). CDR3 nucleotide sequence: TGTGCCAGCAGGGTCCGACAGCTTTTTGATACGCAGTATTTT. It encodes CASRVRQLFDTQYF.

This clonotype has ten or more counts. This sequence joins TRBV29-1 and TRBJ2-6, with D possibly TRBD2 on 5 matching bases. This CDR3 spans 14 amino acids. Trimming removed 4 bases from V and 0 bases from J, with 7 bases in between. Per germline, CDR1 SQVTM and CDR2 ANQGSEA. CDR3 loop: CSVGGVSGANVLTF. The CDR3 DNA follows: TGCAGCGTTGGGGGAGTCTCTGGGGCCAACGTCCTGACTTTC.

This clonotype was counted many times. The chain uses TRBV11-2 and TRBJ2-4, with D unresolved. The CDR3 totals 14 residues. Trimming removed 4 bases at V and 2 bases at J, with 9 bases between. Germline-derived CDR1 and CDR2 are SGHAT and FQNNGV. CDR3 coding DNA: TGTGCCAGCAGCTCACAGCGCTCCAAAAACATTCAGTACTTC. Encoded protein: CASSSQRSKNIQYF.

This clonotype was picked up many times. The V and J genes are TRBV12-3 or TRBV12-4 and TRBJ2-3, with 14 bases aligning to TRBD2. The CDR3 has 15 residues. Germline trimming cut 5 bases from V and 4 bases from J; bases unmatched to any gene: 2. The CDR3: CASSRLAGGPDTQYF. In DNA, the CDR3 is TGTGCCAGCAGTAGACTAGCGGGGGGGCCAGATACGCAGTATTTT.

At least ten counts were recorded for this clonotype. This CDR3 is CASSQGPGELFF. As DNA, the CDR3 is TGTGCCAGCAGCCAGGGGCCCGGGGAGCTGTTTTTT. The chain recombines TRBV3-1 with TRBJ2-2; possible D gene TRBD1, 5 bases. This CDR3 contains 12 residues. Germline loops: CDR1 LGHDT, CDR2 YNNKEL (reference sequence). V lost 3 bases to trimming and J lost 6 bases, with 5 bases between them.

This clonotype was counted a few times. J is TRBJ2-1 and V is TRBV2; D remains ambiguous. This CDR3 is built from 12 residues. Germline V gives CDR1 SNHLY, CDR2 FYNNEI. Trimming removed 5 bases at V and 8 bases at J, with 10 bases between. This CDR3 is CASSTILDEQFF. The CDR3 coding sequence is TGTGCCAGCAGTACTATTCTGGATGAGCAGTTCTTC.

This clonotype has a count of ten or more. V gene TRBV5-1 combines with J gene TRBJ2-3; perhaps TRBD1 as D (6 bases). V shed 5 bases and J shed 6 bases, with 13 bases lying between them. This CDR3 region has 13 residues. Germline CDR1 reads SGHRS; CDR2 reads YFSETQ. The CDR3 bases are TGCGCCAGCAGAAGACAGGAAGGGGATACGCAGTATTTT. Amino acid sequence: CASRRQEGDTQYF.

The chain employs TRBV11-2 and TRBJ2-7; 13 positions match TRBD2. The trim removed 5 bases at V and 6 bases at J, leaving 1 base unmatched. The CDR3 covers 13 residues. The V gene's germline CDR1 is SGHAT and CDR2 FQNNGV. The CDR3 DNA is TGTGCCAGCAGCCGGACTAGCGGGAGCGAGCAGTACTTC. Amino acid sequence: CASSRTSGSEQYF.

Only a few counts were recorded for this clonotype. The chain combines TRBV6-1 with TRBJ2-1; D call uncertain. Deletions cut 5 bases from V and 0 bases from J, with 14 bases between. Germline loops: CDR1 MNHNS, CDR2 SASEGT. The CDR3 extends over 16 amino acids. The CDR3 DNA is TGTGCCAGCAGTTACAAGACGCCGAGCTCCTACAATGAGCAGTTCTTC. It encodes CASSYKTPSSYNEQFF.

This clonotype was observed at least ten times. The chain carries TRBV7-2 and TRBJ2-1; 8 bases are a match to TRBD2. CDR1 and CDR2 from the germline V gene are SGHTA and FQGNSA. The V segment lost 5 bases and the J segment 6 bases; nucleotides outside the gene matches: 9. The CDR3 totals 15 residues. CDR3 loop: CASSLLAGTSNEQFF. The CDR3 bases are TGTGCCAGCAGCCTATTAGCGGGGACCAGCAATGAGCAGTTCTTC.

This clonotype was recorded at least ten times. The gene calls are TRBV24-1 and TRBJ2-5; D gene uncertain. This CDR3 comprises 14 residues. The ends were cut back, 4 bases at V and 3 bases at J, with 11 bases in the middle. Per germline, CDR1 KGHDR and CDR2 SFDVKD. CDR3 nucleotide sequence: TGTGCCACCAGTGACCCCGAGAGGAAAGAGACCCAGTACTTC. It translates to CATSDPERKETQYF.

The table lists this clonotype with many counts. The chain employs TRBV2 and TRBJ2-7; tentatively, D is TRBD2 (5 bases). This CDR3 spans 13 amino acids. Trimming removed 3 bases from V and 0 bases from J, with 6 bases in between. The germline CDR1 and CDR2 sequences are SNHLY and FYNNEI. DNA for the CDR3: TGTGCCAGCAGTGACGGGGTCTCCTACGAGCAGTACTTC. It codes for CASSDGVSYEQYF.

This clonotype was observed at least ten times. The chain employs TRBV7-9 and TRBJ2-3; 10 bases agree with TRBD1. V gave up 5 bases and J gave up 2 bases; unmatched junction bases: 4. The germline CDR1 and CDR2 sequences are SEHNR and FQNEAQ (reference sequence). CDR3 length equals 15 residues. CDR3 nucleotides: TGTGCCAGCAGCACTGGGACAGGGGACACAGATACGCAGTATTTT. Residues: CASSTGTGDTDTQYF.

The chain carries TRBV2 and TRBJ1-1, with D uncertain. The CDR3 is 13 amino acids. The germline V and J ends were trimmed by 3 bases and 2 bases, with 7 bases remaining between them. Germline loops: CDR1 SNHLY, CDR2 FYNNEI. CDR3 sequence reads: CASSDPFNTEAFF. In DNA form, the CDR3 reads TGTGCCAGCAGTGATCCCTTCAACACTGAAGCTTTCTTT.

The gene calls are TRBV12-3 or TRBV12-4 and TRBJ2-7; 11 bases are shared with TRBD1. V shed 6 bases and J 3 bases; nucleotides not matched to a gene: 7. The CDR3 spans 15 residues. CDR3 bases: TGTGCCAGCAGCTATGGGACAGGGGGTGGCTACGAGCAGTACTTC. Translating it yields CASSYGTGGGYEQYF.